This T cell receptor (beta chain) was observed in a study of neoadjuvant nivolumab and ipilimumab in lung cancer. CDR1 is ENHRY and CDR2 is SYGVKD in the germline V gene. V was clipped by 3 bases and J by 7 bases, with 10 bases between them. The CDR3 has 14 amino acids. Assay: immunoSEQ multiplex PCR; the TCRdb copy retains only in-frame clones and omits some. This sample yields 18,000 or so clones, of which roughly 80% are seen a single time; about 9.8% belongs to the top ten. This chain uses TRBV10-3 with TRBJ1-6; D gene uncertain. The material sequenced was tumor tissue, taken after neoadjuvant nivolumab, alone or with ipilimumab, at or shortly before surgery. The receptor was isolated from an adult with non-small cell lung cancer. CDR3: CAISEEAANSPLHF. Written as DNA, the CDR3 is TGTGCCATCAGTGAAGAAGCCGCCAATTCACCCCTCCACTTT.